This T cell receptor beta chain was recovered during a study of STAT5B mutations in CD4+ large granular lymphocyte leukemia. Study as a whole: Among healthy controls, a particular HLA allele went with more CDR3 'QG' motifs.

The V end was cut by 6 bases, the J end by 2 bases, with 17 bases between. Germline-derived CDR1 and CDR2 are MNHNS and SASEGT. This CDR3 has 15 residues. As regards this clone: Antigen specificity is unknown.

Study results and limitations: Over 20% of private leukemic clonotypes occurred rarely in other patients' non-leukemic repertoires. 8/27 top patient clones versus 2/35 control clones were TRBV06-family.

Sequencing was at survey level. Sequencing used immunoSEQ multiplex PCR; TCRdb keeps in-frame clones, though not all of them. This repertoire shows approximately 30,000 clones, about 81% found once; its top ten account for roughly 3.3%. The rearrangement joins TRBV6-1 to TRBJ2-7; the D gene is possibly TRBD1 (6 bases). The specimen sequenced was CD4+ T cells from blood buffy coats. This clonotype was sampled from a human donor in good health. CDR3 bases: TGTGCCAGCAGGGATGCTTCCAGGGGAGCCTACGAGCAGTACTTC. Amino acids: CASRDASRGAYEQYF.